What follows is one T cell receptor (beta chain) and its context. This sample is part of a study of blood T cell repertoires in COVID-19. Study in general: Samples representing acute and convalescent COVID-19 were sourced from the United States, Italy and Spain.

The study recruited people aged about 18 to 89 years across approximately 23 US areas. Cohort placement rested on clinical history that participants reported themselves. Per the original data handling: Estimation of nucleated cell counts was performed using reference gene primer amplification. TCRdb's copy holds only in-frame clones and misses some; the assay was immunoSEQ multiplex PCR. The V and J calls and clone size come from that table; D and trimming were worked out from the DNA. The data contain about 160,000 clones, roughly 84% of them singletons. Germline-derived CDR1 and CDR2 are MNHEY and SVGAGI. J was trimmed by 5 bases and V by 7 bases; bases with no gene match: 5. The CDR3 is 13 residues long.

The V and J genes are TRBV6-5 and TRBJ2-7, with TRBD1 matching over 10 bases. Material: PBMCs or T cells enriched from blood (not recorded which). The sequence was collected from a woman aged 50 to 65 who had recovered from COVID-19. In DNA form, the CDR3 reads TGTGCCAGCACCCGACAGGGGGCCCACGAGCAGTACTTC. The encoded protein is CASTRQGAHEQYF.